One and the same sample provided the 13 T cell receptor beta chains below, sequenced in a study of T-cell reconstitution after alpha-beta-depleted transplantation in children. Construction of the TCRbeta library involved unique molecular identifiers. TCRdb recomputed calls from the PCR reads with MiXCR, one row per CDR3 protein. Of some 340,000 distinct CDR3 sequences listed, 10% are singletons. The material was PBMCs from the stem cell graft donor, obtained from the stem cell graft. These receptor sequences come from a human donor who donated a stem cell graft to a child with acute lymphoblastic leukemia.

This clonotype was found a few times. The V and J genes are TRBV9 and TRBJ2-5, with 7 bases lining up with TRBD1. V dropped 3 bases and J dropped 3; count of bases not matched to a gene: 11. Germline CDR1 and CDR2: SGDLS and YYNGEE. This CDR3 is built from 16 residues. The CDR3 loop reads CASSALRDSRKETQYF. In nucleotides, the CDR3 is TGTGCCAGCAGCGCACTCCGGGACAGCCGAAAAGAGACCCAGTACTTC.

The chain links TRBV28 to TRBJ2-3; TRBD2 aligns across 7 bases. Germline trimming cut 3 bases from V and 5 bases from J; bases unmatched to any gene: 20. CDR3 size: 19 residues. Germline CDR1 reads MDHEN; CDR2 reads SYDVKM. The CDR3 nucleotides read TGTGCCAGCAGTTTGATCCCCAGGTCAAGAGGGAGGGCCCAAGATACGCAGTATTTT. Translating gives CASSLIPRSRGRAQDTQYF.

This clonotype was counted ten times or more. The rearrangement links TRBV5-1 to TRBJ2-7; 7 nucleotides line up with TRBD1. After removal of 5 bases from V and 3 bases from J, the junction contained 5 bases not matched to a gene. This CDR3 has 13 residues. Germline V lookup: CDR1 SGHRS, CDR2 YFSETQ. CDR3: CASRQGTDYEQYF. In nucleotides, the CDR3 is TGCGCCAGCAGGCAGGGGACAGACTACGAGCAGTACTTC.

The chain employs TRBV5-8 and TRBJ1-4, with D possibly being TRBD1 (6 bases). Germline lookup yields CDR1 SGHTS and CDR2 YDEGEE. The CDR3 covers 16 residues. With 0 bases removed from V and 2 bases from J, the gap between germline ends came to 11 bases. In DNA form, the CDR3 reads TGTGCCAGCAGCTTGGGTGGGGGCCGCACTAATGAAAAACTGTTTTTT. Residues: CASSLGGGRTNEKLFF. Full variable domain (outside the CDR3, taken from reference TRBV5-8 and TRBJ1-4): EAGVTQSPTHLIKTRGQQATLRCSPISGHTSVYWYQQALGLGLQFLLWYDEGEERNRGNFPPRFSGRQFPNYSSELNVNALELEDSALYLCASSLGGGRTNEKLFFGSGTQLSVL.

The chain recombines TRBV12-3 or TRBV12-4 with TRBJ2-3; a possible D gene is TRBD2 (5 bases). This CDR3 has 16 amino acids. Trimming left V 5 bases short and J 3 bases short, with 18 bases between. The CDR3 loop reads CASSPNPGLVTDTQYF. The CDR3 bases are TGTGCCAGCAGTCCCAATCCGGGGTTAGTGACAGATACGCAGTATTTT.

This clonotype was seen at least ten times. The chain employs TRBV5-1 and TRBJ2-1; a possible D gene is TRBD2 (6 bases). The length of the CDR3 is 15 residues. Per the germline V gene, CDR1 is SGHRS and CDR2 is YFSETQ. V lost 2 bases, J lost 6 bases, and 15 bases lay in between. CDR3 loop: CASSFGREGGNEQFF. In DNA, the CDR3 is TGCGCCAGCAGCTTTGGGCGGGAAGGAGGCAATGAGCAGTTCTTC.

This clonotype was picked up many times. The chain is built from TRBV2 and TRBJ2-1; TRBD2 agrees at 8 bases. J was trimmed by 6 bases and V by 5 bases; bases with no gene match: 9. This CDR3 spans 15 amino acids. The germline V gene encodes CDR1 SNHLY and CDR2 FYNNEI. CDR3 residues: CASSPSGRRGNEQFF. In DNA, the CDR3 is TGTGCCAGCAGTCCCAGCGGGAGAAGGGGCAATGAGCAGTTCTTC.

The rearrangement uses TRBV20-1 and TRBJ2-5, with a weak D call TRBD1 (6 bases). Trimming removed 5 bases from V and 1 base from J, with 17 bases in between. The CDR3 is 15 residues long. Germline V gene sequence: CDR1 DFQATT, CDR2 SNEGSKA (reference sequence). This CDR3 reads CSAGLGAYTQETQYF. CDR3 coding DNA: TGCAGTGCTGGATTGGGGGCTTACACCCAAGAGACCCAGTACTTC.

This clonotype was counted a few times. J is TRBJ2-5 and V is TRBV6-5; 11 bases fit TRBD2. V shed 0 bases, J shed 5 bases, and the junction held 5 bases outside the gene matches. This CDR3 is built from 16 residues. The germline V gene encodes CDR1 MNHEY and CDR2 SVGAGI. The CDR3 nucleotides are TGTGCCAGCAGTTACTCGAGTAGCGGGAGGGCGGAGACCCAGTACTTC. This codes for CASSYSSSGRAETQYF.

This clonotype was detected a few times. The chain uses TRBV2 and TRBJ2-3; 7 positions agree with TRBD2. Germline CDR1 and CDR2: SNHLY and FYNNEI. V shed 1 base, J shed 3 bases, and the junction held 4 bases outside the gene matches. This CDR3 has 15 amino acids. The CDR3 loop is CASSEEAGTTDTQYF. In DNA, the CDR3 is TGTGCCAGCAGTGAAGAAGCGGGAACTACAGATACGCAGTATTTT.

This clonotype has only a few counts. V and J are TRBV6-1 and TRBJ2-2; TRBD2 matches at 8 bases. The CDR3 totals 18 residues. Looked up from germline, CDR1 is MNHNS and CDR2 is SASEGT. V lost 5 bases, J lost 5 bases, and 16 bases stayed unmatched. The CDR3 is CASSLGLAGLPETGELFF. CDR3 bases: TGTGCCAGCAGTCTAGGTTTAGCGGGGTTACCGGAGACCGGGGAGCTGTTTTTT.

V gene TRBV20-1 combines with J gene TRBJ1-3; 7 bases align to TRBD1. Trimming removed 3 bases from V and 0 bases from J; junction bases left unmatched: 8. Germline V lookup: CDR1 DFQATT, CDR2 SNEGSKA (reference sequence). CDR3 length: 16 amino acids. CDR3 coding DNA: TGCAGTGCTAGGGGGCCCCGGGACAGCTCTGGAAACACCATATATTTT. This gives the protein CSARGPRDSSGNTIYF.

This clonotype was picked up a small number of times. Mismatch with germline at one junction end may stem from a read error. The chain is built from TRBV7-7 and TRBJ2-3, with D unresolved. Germline V gives CDR1 SSHAT, CDR2 FNYEAQ (reference sequence). The length of the CDR3 is 14 residues. The CDR3 coding sequence is TGTGCTAGCAGCTACGCGGTTCACACAGATACGCAGTATTTT. Translation: CASSYAVHTDTQYF.